One sample yielded the 21 T cell receptor beta chains listed below, sequenced in a study of shared clonotypes between healthy human individuals. Sequenced by immunoSEQ multiplex PCR; TCRdb stores in-frame clones only, minus some. The data contain about 490,000 clones, 70% to 80% of them singletons. Sequenced: PBMCs. These receptors all stem from a woman in her thirties or forties in good health. Some clones in this sample may be carry-over from other donors' samples.

The chain couples TRBV6-1 to TRBJ2-1; D is possibly TRBD2 (6 bases). V gave up 8 bases and J gave up 4 bases, with 9 bases separating them. Germline lookup yields CDR1 MNHNS and CDR2 SASEGT. This CDR3 is built from 12 residues. The CDR3 nucleotides are TGTGCCAGCGTTAGCGGTTACAATGAGCAGTTCTTC. It translates to CASVSGYNEQFF.

V gene TRBV5-5 combines with J gene TRBJ2-5; 10 bases match TRBD1. V lost 3 bases to trimming and J lost 5 bases; unmatched junction nucleotides: 13. This CDR3 comprises 17 residues. Looked up from germline, CDR1 is SGHKS and CDR2 is YYEKEE (reference sequence). DNA for the CDR3: TGTGCCAGCAGCTCCGGGACAGGGGCCGGTTATATCGAGACCCAGTACTTC. Its translation: CASSSGTGAGYIETQYF. Based on the CDR3 plus reference TRBV5-5 and TRBJ2-5, the full variable domain is DAGVTQSPTHLIKTRGQQVTLRCSPISGHKSVSWYQQVLGQGPQFIFQYYEKEERGRGNFPDRFSARQFPNYSSELNVNALLLGDSALYLCASSSGTGAGYIETQYFGPGTRLLVL.

V is TRBV27 and J is TRBJ2-1; the D gene is possibly TRBD2 (5 bases). V dropped 6 bases and J dropped 4 bases, with 10 bases sitting between them. Germline CDR1 is MNHEY and CDR2 is SMNVEV (reference sequence). CDR3 length: 13 residues. DNA of the CDR3: TGTGCCAGCAGGCGGACTTTTTACAATGAGCAGTTCTTC. Encoded protein: CASRRTFYNEQFF.

This sequence joins TRBV18 and TRBJ2-5; 12 bases map to TRBD2. V lost 0 bases to trimming and J lost 2 bases; unmatched junction nucleotides: 1. CDR1 and CDR2 from the germline V gene are KGHSH and LQKENI. The CDR3 runs 16 residues. CDR3 sequence reads: CASSPPGTSGQETQYF. The CDR3 DNA is TGTGCCAGCTCACCACCGGGGACTAGCGGGCAAGAGACCCAGTACTTC.

V and J are TRBV19 and TRBJ1-1; 8 nucleotides align to TRBD1. CDR1 is LNHDA and CDR2 is SQIVND in the germline V gene (reference sequence). The CDR3 spans 12 residues. V dropped 5 bases and J dropped 8; count of bases not matched to a gene: 4. The CDR3 protein is CASSLRTGEAFF. The CDR3 nucleotides are TGTGCCAGTAGTCTCCGGACAGGGGAAGCTTTCTTT.

This clone was counted once. The chain links TRBV30 to TRBJ2-2, with no clear D. V gave up 1 base and J gave up 3 bases, with 3 bases separating them. From germline, CDR1 is GTSNPN and CDR2 SVGIG (reference sequence). The CDR3 has 12 amino acids. CDR3 sequence (DNA): TGTGCCTGGAGTGGGGACACCGGGGAGCTGTTTTTT. It codes for CAWSGDTGELFF. The variable domain in full, with the rest retrieved from reference TRBV30 and TRBJ2-2, is SQTIHQWPATLVQPVGSPLSLECTVEGTSNPNLYWYRQAAGRGLQLLFYSVGIGQISSEVPQNLSASRPQDRQFILSSKKLLLSDSGFYLCAWSGDTGELFFGEGSRLTVL.

The rearrangement joins TRBV5-6 to TRBJ2-1, with 8 positions matching TRBD2. There are 15 residues in the CDR3. V was clipped by 4 bases and J by 1 base; unmatched bases: 4. Germline assignment: CDR1 SGHDT and CDR2 YYEEEE. The CDR3 bases are TGTGCCAGCAGCGCTACTAGCGGTTCCTACAATGAGCAGTTCTTC. Protein sequence: CASSATSGSYNEQFF.

The chain recombines TRBV9 with TRBJ1-1; D is unclear. Deletions cut 0 bases from V and 1 base from J, with 7 bases between. CDR1 SGDLS and CDR2 YYNGEE come from the germline V gene. CDR3 length: 14 residues. The CDR3 nucleotides are TGTGCCAGCAGCGTAGAGGGCCAGAACACTGAAGCTTTCTTT. Amino acids: CASSVEGQNTEAFF.

V is TRBV14 and J is TRBJ1-2, with 8 bases lining up with TRBD1. The CDR3 runs 17 residues. J lost 7 bases, V lost 3 bases, and 16 bases had no gene match. Germline V gene sequence: CDR1 SGHDN, CDR2 FVKESK. The CDR3 spells CASSHLFRGQGLRGYTF. The CDR3 DNA sequence: TGTGCCAGCAGCCACCTGTTTCGTGGACAGGGCCTCCGTGGCTACACCTTC.

The chain carries TRBV19 and TRBJ2-7; 12 nucleotides align to TRBD2. This CDR3 is 15 amino acids long. The V segment lost 6 bases and the J segment 0 bases; nucleotides outside the gene matches: 3. Germline CDR1 reads LNHDA; CDR2 reads SQIVND (reference sequence). The CDR3 DNA follows: TGTGCCAGTAGCCGACTAGCGGGAGCCTCCTACGAGCAGTACTTC. Translating it yields CASSRLAGASYEQYF.

The gene calls are TRBV5-6 and TRBJ2-3; D uncertain. CDR1 is SGHDT and CDR2 is YYEEEE in the germline V gene. The CDR3 length is 13 residues. V was shortened by 3 bases and J by 4 bases, with 9 bases between the two germline ends. The CDR3 DNA is TGTGCCAGCAGCTCTGACACGTCAGATACGCAGTATTTT. This encodes CASSSDTSDTQYF.

The chain employs TRBV2 and TRBJ2-3; 7 nucleotides align to TRBD2. Germline V gene sequence: CDR1 SNHLY, CDR2 FYNNEI. J gave up 4 bases and V 7 bases, and 11 bases lay outside the gene matches. CDR3 length: 15 residues. In nucleotides, the CDR3 is TGTGCCAGCACCCCACCGGGACTACGAGCAGATACGCAGTATTTT. Encoded protein: CASTPPGLRADTQYF.

This chain joins TRBV28 and TRBJ2-3, with D possibly TRBD1 on 5 matching bases. The V gene lost 5 bases and the J gene lost 0 bases, with 15 bases spanning the gap. The germline V gene has CDR1 MDHEN and CDR2 SYDVKM. The CDR3 extends over 16 amino acids. The chain's CDR3 is CASSPIPSGSTDTQYF. The CDR3 nucleotides are TGTGCCAGCAGTCCTATTCCATCAGGGAGCACAGATACGCAGTATTTT.

Remarks on this clone: Other DNA variants within this sample encode the same CDR3. The chain has TRBV18 and TRBJ2-7; the D is unclear. This CDR3 is built from 14 residues. V was shortened by 0 bases and J by 2 bases, with 8 bases between the two germline ends. Looked up from germline, CDR1 is KGHSH and CDR2 is LQKENI. Here the CDR3 reads CASSPPSGAYEQYF. The CDR3 coding sequence is TGTGCCAGCTCACCACCGTCAGGAGCCTACGAGCAGTACTTC. Full variable domain (outside the CDR3, taken from reference TRBV18 and TRBJ2-7): NAGVMQNPRHLVRRRGQEARLRCSPMKGHSHVYWYRQLPEEGLKFMVYLQKENIIDESGMPKERFSAEFPKEGPSILRIQQVVRGDSAAYFCASSPPSGAYEQYFGPGTRLTVT.

The rearrangement joins TRBV18 to TRBJ2-1, with 11 bases fitting TRBD1. The CDR3 runs 15 residues. Germline CDR1 is KGHSH and CDR2 is LQKENI. With V trimmed by 6 bases and J by 4 bases, 5 bases remained unmatched. The CDR3, as DNA: TGTGCCAGCTCTCACGGACAGGGGGCGTACAATGAGCAGTTCTTC. Protein: CASSHGQGAYNEQFF.

V gene TRBV5-4 combines with J gene TRBJ1-2; 7 nucleotides agree with TRBD1. Germline V gene lookup returns CDR1 SGHNT and CDR2 YYREEE (reference sequence). Germline trimming cut 2 bases from V and 7 bases from J; bases unmatched to any gene: 8. This CDR3 has 14 residues. The DNA for the CDR3 is TGTGCCAGCAGCTTCGGAGGGGGCTTTGGTGGCTACACCTTC. Protein sequence: CASSFGGGFGGYTF.

V and J are TRBV18 and TRBJ1-3; TRBD1 agrees at 7 bases. From germline, CDR1 is KGHSH and CDR2 LQKENI. This CDR3 spans 15 amino acids. Unmatched junction bases numbered 2, after V lost 3 bases and J lost 0 bases. Here the CDR3 DNA reads TGTGCCAGCTCACCCGGGACAGTCTCTGGAAACACCATATATTTT. It translates to CASSPGTVSGNTIYF.

In the case of this clone: A far larger clone is one base from this, pointing to a likely read error. The CDR3 carries no conserved terminal phenylalanine or tryptophan, so it likely arises from a read error. The chain couples TRBV6-1 to TRBJ2-7; 7 nucleotides line up with TRBD2. CDR1 is MNHNS and CDR2 is SASEGT in the germline V gene. This CDR3 has 15 residues. V lost 0 bases and J lost 7; bases outside the gene matches: 9. The CDR3 here is CASSEAAGTNREQYS. The CDR3 DNA follows: TGTGCCAGCAGTGAAGCAGCCGGGACTAATAGGGAGCAGTACTCC.

The chain has TRBV7-9 and TRBJ1-2, with 7 bases that match TRBD1. CDR1 SEHNR and CDR2 FQNEAQ come from the germline V gene (reference sequence). Trimming at V came to 2 bases and at J to 8 bases, leaving 8 bases not matched to a gene. CDR3 length equals 14 residues. The CDR3 here is CASSLSTGERGYTF. CDR3 nucleotides: TGTGCCAGCAGCTTATCAACAGGGGAACGAGGCTACACCTTC.

In this sample, this clone turned up a few times. The V and J genes are TRBV7-9 and TRBJ1-3, with D possibly matching TRBD1 (6 bases). The V end lost 5 bases, the J end lost 4 bases, and 12 bases lay between the germline ends. CDR3 length: 14 residues. Germline CDR1 is SEHNR and CDR2 is FQNEAQ (reference sequence). CDR3 sequence: CASSVGRGGNTIYF. The DNA for the CDR3 is TGTGCCAGCAGCGTAGGCAGGGGAGGAAACACCATATATTTT.

As for this clone: This sample includes further DNA sequences coding for the same CDR3. The gene calls are TRBV6-1 and TRBJ2-7; D remains ambiguous. Trimming left V 3 bases short and J 1 base short, with 7 bases between. CDR3 length: 13 amino acids. The V gene's germline CDR1 is MNHNS and CDR2 SASEGT. The CDR3, as DNA: TGTGCCAGCAGTGAGCTGGGTTCCTACGAGCAGTACTTC. The encoded protein is CASSELGSYEQYF.